The rows below give T cell receptor beta chains drawn from one sample of a study of human T cells and chemical hapten exposure. TCRdb reprocessed the RACE reads via MiXCR and lists one record per CDR3 protein. The sample has about 120,000 distinct CDR3 sequences, approximately 13% seen once. Sequenced material: whole blood, taken in connection with sensitization to the hapten diphenylcyclopropenone (DPC). These receptors originate from a woman under 30 with alopecia areata. Some clones in this sample may be carry-over from other donors' samples. CDR3s include the opening cysteine and the closing phenylalanine or tryptophan. A D gene is named only where the DNA matches it firmly. Clone size is shown for a subset of rows, as once, few, many or a class of expanded clone.

clone_size: few; v_call: TRBV9; d_call: .; j_call: TRBJ1-2; cdr3_aa: CASSVGVTARANYGYTF; cdr3_nt: TGTGCCAGCAGCGTAGGCGTGACAGCTAGAGCTAACTATGGCTACACCTTC
clone_size: few; v_call: TRBV3-1; d_call: .; j_call: TRBJ2-1; cdr3_aa: CASSQSYNEQFF; cdr3_nt: TGTGCCAGCAGCCAAAGCTACAATGAGCAGTTCTTC
clone_size: few; v_call: TRBV6-5; d_call: TRBD2; j_call: TRBJ2-5; cdr3_aa: CASSSTPRLAGQETQYF; cdr3_nt: TGTGCCAGCAGTTCCACCCCCCGACTAGCGGGCCAAGAGACCCAGTACTTC
clone_size: many; v_call: TRBV4-1; d_call: TRBD1; j_call: TRBJ1-1; cdr3_aa: CASSLGTGMGEAFF; cdr3_nt: TGCGCCAGCAGCCTCGGGACAGGGATGGGTGAAGCTTTCTTT
clone_size: .; v_call: TRBV29-1; d_call: TRBD1; j_call: TRBJ2-7; cdr3_aa: CSVDTSGDRGTYEQYF; cdr3_nt: TGCAGCGTTGACACCTCAGGGGACAGGGGAACCTACGAGCAGTACTTC
clone_size: .; v_call: TRBV6-2/TRBV6-3; d_call: .; j_call: TRBJ2-3; cdr3_aa: CASSFLLGGDTQYF; cdr3_nt: TGTGCCAGCAGTTTTCTCCTAGGGGGAGATACGCAGTATTTT
clone_size: few; v_call: TRBV4-3; d_call: TRBD2; j_call: TRBJ2-1; cdr3_aa: CASSTRTSPSYNEQFF; cdr3_nt: TGCGCCAGCAGCACGCGGACTAGCCCCTCCTACAATGAGCAGTTCTTC
clone_size: .; v_call: TRBV27; d_call: .; j_call: TRBJ1-1; cdr3_aa: CASSHGTNTEAFF; cdr3_nt: TGTGCCAGCAGCCATGGGACGAACACTGAAGCTTTCTTT
clone_size: few; v_call: TRBV6-1; d_call: .; j_call: TRBJ2-7; cdr3_aa: CASSEWTASYEQYF; cdr3_nt: TGTGCCAGCAGTGAATGGACAGCCTCCTACGAGCAGTACTTC
clone_size: .; v_call: TRBV4-3; d_call: .; j_call: TRBJ1-4; cdr3_aa: CASSQDGTSTNEKLFF; cdr3_nt: TGCGCCAGCAGCCAAGATGGAACTTCAACTAATGAAAAACTGTTTTTT
clone_size: .; v_call: TRBV4-2; d_call: .; j_call: TRBJ2-1; cdr3_aa: CASSQVTSPYNEQFF; cdr3_nt: TGTGCCAGCAGCCAAGTTACTAGTCCTTACAATGAGCAGTTCTTC
clone_size: few; v_call: TRBV7-9; d_call: .; j_call: TRBJ1-1; cdr3_aa: CASSLGGGRRDTEAFF; cdr3_nt: TGTGCCAGCAGCCTGGGAGGGGGGCGTCGGGACACTGAAGCTTTCTTT
clone_size: few; v_call: TRBV4-1; d_call: TRBD1; j_call: TRBJ1-2; cdr3_aa: CASSQDPGATGGYGYTF; cdr3_nt: TGCGCCAGCAGCCAAGATCCCGGTGCAACAGGGGGCTATGGCTACACCTTC
clone_size: few; v_call: TRBV18; d_call: TRBD1; j_call: TRBJ1-1; cdr3_aa: CASSGRQGLNTEAFF; cdr3_nt: TGTGCCAGCTCAGGAAGACAGGGGTTGAACACTGAAGCTTTCTTT
clone_size: few; v_call: TRBV29-1; d_call: TRBD1; j_call: TRBJ2-1; cdr3_aa: CSVGQGATYNEQFF; cdr3_nt: TGCAGCGTTGGCCAGGGGGCAACCTACAATGAGCAGTTCTTC
clone_size: many; v_call: TRBV7-3; d_call: .; j_call: TRBJ2-2; cdr3_aa: CASAGTLNTGELFF; cdr3_nt: TGTGCCAGCGCCGGGACACTGAACACCGGGGAGCTGTTTTTT
clone_size: few; v_call: TRBV10-3; d_call: TRBD1; j_call: TRBJ1-2; cdr3_aa: CATADRVYGYTF; cdr3_nt: TGTGCCACCGCCGACAGGGTTTATGGCTACACCTTC
clone_size: few; v_call: TRBV4-1; d_call: .; j_call: TRBJ2-3; cdr3_aa: CASSQDRFQGSDTQYF; cdr3_nt: TGCGCCAGCAGCCAAGATCGTTTCCAGGGTTCAGATACGCAGTATTTT
clone_size: .; v_call: TRBV12-5; d_call: .; j_call: TRBJ2-7; cdr3_aa: CASGRCDEQYF; cdr3_nt: TGTGCTAGTGGCAGGTGTGACGAGCAGTACTTC
clone_size: few; v_call: TRBV20-1; d_call: TRBD1; j_call: TRBJ2-2; cdr3_aa: CSAREWGQSTGELFF; cdr3_nt: TGCAGTGCTAGAGAGTGGGGACAGTCAACCGGGGAGCTGTTTTTT
clone_size: .; v_call: TRBV5-4; d_call: .; j_call: TRBJ2-3; cdr3_aa: CASSLGSGSGDTQYF; cdr3_nt: TGTGCCAGCAGCTTAGGGTCCGGATCCGGAGATACGCAGTATTTT
clone_size: few; v_call: TRBV4-2; d_call: .; j_call: TRBJ2-1; cdr3_aa: CASSQDRTGSYNEQFF; cdr3_nt: TGTGCCAGCAGCCAAGATCGAACAGGGAGCTACAATGAGCAGTTCTTC
clone_size: few; v_call: TRBV7-2; d_call: TRBD2; j_call: TRBJ2-4; cdr3_aa: CASSLVGGTRKNIQYF; cdr3_nt: TGTGCCAGCAGCTTAGTGGGAGGGACCCGCAAAAACATTCAGTACTTC
clone_size: few; v_call: TRBV5-4; d_call: .; j_call: TRBJ1-1; cdr3_aa: CASSFETVNTEAFF; cdr3_nt: TGTGCCAGCAGCTTTGAGACAGTGAACACTGAAGCTTTCTTT
clone_size: few; v_call: TRBV29-1; d_call: .; j_call: TRBJ2-7; cdr3_aa: CSATAVTPYEQYF; cdr3_nt: TGCAGCGCCACTGCTGTGACCCCCTACGAGCAGTACTTC
clone_size: many; v_call: TRBV6-2/TRBV6-3; d_call: .; j_call: TRBJ1-1; cdr3_aa: CASSYISGAEAFF; cdr3_nt: TGTGCCAGCAGTTATATCTCCGGGGCTGAAGCTTTCTTT
clone_size: .; v_call: TRBV4-3; d_call: .; j_call: TRBJ1-2; cdr3_aa: CASSQATGFYGYTF; cdr3_nt: TGCGCCAGCAGCCAGGCTACAGGGTTCTATGGCTACACCTTC
clone_size: few; v_call: TRBV20-1; d_call: TRBD1; j_call: TRBJ1-6; cdr3_aa: CSARDIGQGDSPLHF; cdr3_nt: TGCAGTGCTAGAGATATCGGACAGGGAGACTCACCCCTCCACTTT
clone_size: many; v_call: TRBV7-6; d_call: .; j_call: TRBJ1-1; cdr3_aa: CASSFGRYTEAFF; cdr3_nt: TGTGCCAGCAGCTTCGGGAGATACACTGAAGCTTTCTTT
clone_size: .; v_call: TRBV3-1; d_call: .; j_call: TRBJ2-2; cdr3_aa: CASSQGRGPTGELFF; cdr3_nt: TGTGCCAGCAGCCAAGGGCGCGGACCGACCGGGGAGCTGTTTTTT
clone_size: .; v_call: TRBV28; d_call: TRBD1; j_call: TRBJ2-5; cdr3_aa: CASSSSGTGRETQYF; cdr3_nt: TGTGCCAGCAGTTCCTCCGGGACAGGGAGAGAGACCCAGTACTTC
clone_size: few; v_call: TRBV7-2; d_call: TRBD1; j_call: TRBJ2-7; cdr3_aa: CASSLLGTGLNEQYF; cdr3_nt: TGTGCCAGCAGCTTACTTGGGACAGGGTTAAACGAGCAGTACTTC
clone_size: many; v_call: TRBV19; d_call: .; j_call: TRBJ1-2; cdr3_aa: CASSLTGNYGYTF; cdr3_nt: TGTGCCAGTAGCCTGACAGGAAACTATGGCTACACCTTC
clone_size: many; v_call: TRBV3-1; d_call: .; j_call: TRBJ1-2; cdr3_aa: CASSLTLQGYGYGYTF; cdr3_nt: TGTGCCAGCAGCCTGACCCTCCAGGGGTACGGCTATGGCTACACCTTC
clone_size: few; v_call: TRBV20-1; d_call: TRBD2; j_call: TRBJ2-5; cdr3_aa: CSARDFTSGKGETQYF; cdr3_nt: TGCAGTGCTAGAGACTTTACTAGCGGCAAGGGGGAGACCCAGTACTTC
clone_size: many; v_call: TRBV20-1; d_call: .; j_call: TRBJ1-5; cdr3_aa: CSASDGSNQPQHF; cdr3_nt: TGCAGTGCTTCGGACGGAAGCAATCAGCCCCAGCATTTT
clone_size: few; v_call: TRBV9; d_call: TRBD2; j_call: TRBJ2-7; cdr3_aa: CASSVVGTSYEQYF; cdr3_nt: TGTGCCAGCAGCGTAGTCGGGACTAGCTACGAGCAGTACTTC
clone_size: many; v_call: TRBV27; d_call: .; j_call: TRBJ1-6; cdr3_aa: CASSLGATYNSPLHF; cdr3_nt: TGTGCCAGCAGCCTAGGAGCTACCTATAATTCACCCCTCCACTTT
clone_size: .; v_call: TRBV3-1; d_call: .; j_call: TRBJ2-5; cdr3_aa: CASSQAGGSKETQYF; cdr3_nt: TGTGCCAGCAGCCAAGCTGGCGGCTCCAAAGAGACCCAGTACTTC
clone_size: few; v_call: TRBV3-1; d_call: .; j_call: TRBJ2-3; cdr3_aa: CASSQGGSDTQYF; cdr3_nt: TGTGCCAGCAGCCAAGGGGGGTCAGATACGCAGTATTTT
clone_size: few; v_call: TRBV9; d_call: TRBD2; j_call: TRBJ2-1; cdr3_aa: CASSVVGGAYFF; cdr3_nt: TGTGCCAGCAGCGTAGTCGGGGGGGCCTATTTCTTC
clone_size: .; v_call: TRBV9; d_call: .; j_call: TRBJ2-3; cdr3_aa: CASSVNFDGDTQYF; cdr3_nt: TGTGCCAGCAGCGTGAACTTCGACGGAGATACGCAGTATTTT
clone_size: few; v_call: TRBV25-1; d_call: .; j_call: TRBJ1-3; cdr3_aa: CASSTRTGPFGNTIYF; cdr3_nt: TGTGCCAGCAGTACGCGAACAGGGCCCTTTGGAAACACCATATATTTT
clone_size: many; v_call: TRBV20-1; d_call: TRBD2; j_call: TRBJ2-1; cdr3_aa: CSARDLWTSRYNEQFF; cdr3_nt: TGCAGTGCTAGAGATCTGTGGACTAGTAGGTACAATGAGCAGTTCTTC
clone_size: few; v_call: TRBV6-5; d_call: .; j_call: TRBJ2-3; cdr3_aa: CASRTTNWGPLTDTQYF; cdr3_nt: TGTGCCAGCAGAACCACGAATTGGGGGCCTCTTACAGATACGCAGTATTTT
clone_size: many; v_call: TRBV30; d_call: .; j_call: TRBJ1-1; cdr3_aa: CAWSEVDPEAFF; cdr3_nt: TGTGCCTGGAGTGAGGTGGATCCTGAAGCTTTCTTT
clone_size: .; v_call: TRBV20-1; d_call: .; j_call: TRBJ1-1; cdr3_aa: CSLTSGSDTEAFF; cdr3_nt: TGCAGTCTTACCTCAGGGTCGGACACTGAAGCTTTCTTT
clone_size: many; v_call: TRBV7-8; d_call: .; j_call: TRBJ1-1; cdr3_aa: CASSLAVMNTEAFF; cdr3_nt: TGTGCCAGCAGCTTAGCGGTCATGAACACTGAAGCTTTCTTT
clone_size: many; v_call: TRBV19; d_call: .; j_call: TRBJ1-4; cdr3_aa: CASSIDNQSNEKLFF; cdr3_nt: TGTGCCAGTAGTATAGATAACCAGTCTAATGAAAAACTGTTTTTT
clone_size: few; v_call: TRBV6-2/TRBV6-3; d_call: .; j_call: TRBJ2-1; cdr3_aa: CASSGPRGLSYNQQFF; cdr3_nt: TGTGCCAGCAGTGGCCCCAGGGGCCTCTCCTACAATCAGCAGTTCTTC